The 29 T cell receptor beta chains below come from one sample, sequenced in a study of OX40 agonist ivuxolimab in advanced cancers. Libraries were prepared by immunoSEQ multiplex PCR; TCRdb keeps only in-frame clonotypes and omits some of them. Here the sample spans 45,000 to 60,000 clones, over 80% being singletons. Specimen: CD4+ or CD8+ T cells sorted from blood, collected in a trial of the OX40 agonist ivuxolimab. These receptors were obtained from an adult with an advanced solid tumor such as melanoma, head and neck, liver or kidney cancer.

This chain joins TRBV7-2 and TRBJ2-7, with 9 nucleotides matching TRBD1. This CDR3 has 15 amino acids. In germline, CDR1 is SGHTA, CDR2 FQGNSA. V was clipped by 5 bases and J by 1 base; unmatched bases: 6. The chain's CDR3 is CASSLGGTGSYEQYF. In DNA, the CDR3 is TGTGCCAGCAGCCTAGGCGGGACAGGGTCCTACGAGCAGTACTTC.

V usage is TRBV19 and J usage is TRBJ2-7; 7 bases align to TRBD1. Germline V CDR1 and CDR2: LNHDA, SQIVND (reference sequence). This CDR3 contains 15 residues. V shed 1 base and J 5 bases; nucleotides not matched to a gene: 8. The CDR3 DNA follows: TGTGCCAGTAGTATAGGACAGGGCGGAATCCACGAGCAGTACTTC. It is translated as CASSIGQGGIHEQYF.

V gene TRBV19 combines with J gene TRBJ2-5; D gene uncertain. Deletions cut 6 bases from V and 2 bases from J, with 7 bases between. Germline V gene data show CDR1 as LNHDA and CDR2 as SQIVND (reference sequence). The CDR3 is made up of 12 amino acids. This CDR3 reads CASSGTQETQYF. The CDR3 region has the DNA TGTGCCAGTAGCGGCACGCAAGAGACCCAGTACTTC.

This chain joins TRBV6-1 and TRBJ1-4; tentative D call: TRBD1 (5 bases). The CDR3 totals 15 residues. Deletions cut 5 bases from V and 2 bases from J, with 12 bases between. CDR1 and CDR2 from the germline V gene are MNHNS and SASEGT. The CDR3 DNA is TGTGCCAGCAGTCGTAAACAGGCCACTAATGAAAAACTGTTTTTT. It translates to CASSRKQATNEKLFF.

V and J are TRBV5-1 and TRBJ1-3; D gene uncertain. Per germline, CDR1 SGHRS and CDR2 YFSETQ. The CDR3 covers 14 residues. Trimming took 1 base from V and 2 from J, leaving 7 bases between them. The DNA for the CDR3 is TGCGCCAGCAGCTTGACTGGGGCTGGAAACACCATATATTTT. It is translated as CASSLTGAGNTIYF.

This CDR3 reads CASSPQGINEKLFF. CDR3 DNA: TGTGCCAGCAGCCCTCAGGGGATTAATGAAAAACTGTTTTTT. This chain connects TRBV27 to TRBJ1-4; D is possibly TRBD1 (6 bases). V dropped 6 bases and J dropped 4 bases, with 12 bases sitting between them. Germline values: CDR1 MNHEY, CDR2 SMNVEV (reference sequence). The CDR3 length is 14 residues.

This clone was detected only once. In DNA form, the CDR3 reads TGTGCCAGCAGTGGGGAGGGCAGTCACAATGAGCAGTTCTTC. Translation: CASSGEGSHNEQFF. The chain recombines TRBV2 with TRBJ2-1; 7 positions match TRBD2. V gave up 4 bases and J gave up 5 bases; unmatched junction bases: 5. The germline V gene encodes CDR1 SNHLY and CDR2 FYNNEI. The CDR3 length is 14 residues.

V gene TRBV11-3 combines with J gene TRBJ2-1; 11 bases match TRBD2. Trimming cost V 8 bases and J 4 bases; bases outside gene matches: 7. Per germline, CDR1 SGHNT and CDR2 YENEEA. CDR3 length equals 15 residues. The CDR3 sequence: CASSLAGGLYNEQFF. Written as DNA, the CDR3 is TGTGCCAGCTCCCTAGCGGGAGGCCTGTACAATGAGCAGTTCTTC.

The rearrangement uses TRBV7-9 and TRBJ1-2; tentatively, D is TRBD1 (6 bases). Germline CDR1 and CDR2: SEHNR and FQNEAQ (reference sequence). Trimming shortened V by 2 bases and J by 4 bases, and 14 bases separated the two germline ends. The CDR3 is 15 residues long. The CDR3, as DNA: TGTGCCAGCAGCTTATATACTGGGGACACCTATGGCTACACCTTC. Translating gives CASSLYTGDTYGYTF.

J is TRBJ1-6 and V is TRBV11-2; D is perhaps TRBD1 (5 bases). Germline V gene data show CDR1 as SGHAT and CDR2 as FQNNGV. Between the trimmed V and J ends, which lost 0 bases and 10 bases, there was a span of 13 bases. The CDR3 contains 15 residues. CDR3 sequence: CASSLELSGRSPLHF. The CDR3 DNA reads TGTGCCAGCAGCTTAGAGTTATCAGGGCGATCACCCCTCCACTTT.

The sample holds one count of this clone. This rearrangement joins TRBV9 to TRBJ1-2; D is perhaps TRBD1 (6 bases). The CDR3 has 15 residues. The germline V gene has CDR1 SGDLS and CDR2 YYNGEE. Trimming removed 0 bases at V and 8 bases at J, with 17 bases between. The CDR3, as DNA: TGTGCCAGCAGCGTAGTTTTAGGGGGAGGTGCGGGCTACACCTTC. Protein sequence: CASSVVLGGGAGYTF.

V usage is TRBV10-3 and J usage is TRBJ2-5; TRBD1 matches 7 bases. The DNA matches TRBJ2-7 better at its end, which makes the J call doubtful. CDR1 and CDR2 from the germline V gene are ENHRY and SYGVKD. The CDR3 consists of 12 residues. DNA of the CDR3: TGTGCCATCAAAGGGACAGAGTACGAGCAGTACTTC. This encodes CAIKGTEYEQYF.

The chain uses TRBV7-9 and TRBJ2-5; 8 nucleotides match TRBD2. V trimming: 1 base; J trimming: 5 bases; junction bases outside the gene matches: 6. Germline V gene lookup returns CDR1 SEHNR and CDR2 FQNEAQ (reference sequence). The CDR3 sequence is 15 residues long. CDR3 loop: CASSLGLAGDETQYF. The CDR3 nucleotides read TGTGCCAGCAGCTTAGGCCTAGCGGGCGATGAGACCCAGTACTTC.

The J gene is TRBJ1-5, the V gene TRBV6-1, with D unresolved. This CDR3 is 13 amino acids long. With 3 bases removed from V and 4 bases from J, the gap between germline ends came to 7 bases. The germline gives CDR1 MNHNS, CDR2 SASEGT. The DNA of the CDR3 is TGTGCCAGCAGTGACCAGCTGAATCAGCCCCAGCATTTT. This gives the protein CASSDQLNQPQHF.

The chain has TRBV5-4 and TRBJ2-2; D may be TRBD1 (6 bases). The CDR3 length is 14 residues. Per germline, CDR1 SGHNT and CDR2 YYREEE (reference sequence). V was trimmed by 0 bases and J by 7 bases, leaving 10 bases between them. CDR3 residues: CASSLGQGGGELFF. Here the CDR3 DNA reads TGTGCCAGCAGCTTGGGCCAAGGGGGCGGGGAGCTGTTTTTT.

CDR3 amino acids: CASSSEGVTGELFF. The CDR3 DNA reads as TGCGCCAGCAGCTCGGAGGGGGTCACCGGGGAGCTGTTTTTT. The chain recombines TRBV5-1 with TRBJ2-2, with D perhaps given as TRBD1 or TRBD2 (6 bases each). Germline V gene data show CDR1 as SGHRS and CDR2 as YFSETQ. Trimming pared 3 bases from V and 4 bases from J, leaving 10 bases between. CDR3 size: 14 residues.

Only a few counts were recorded for this clone. The genes are TRBV6-1 and TRBJ2-1; TRBD1 is a possible D gene (5 bases). V lost 7 bases and J lost 6, with 16 bases in between. Germline-derived CDR1 and CDR2 are MNHNS and SASEGT. This CDR3 contains 14 residues. CDR3 coding DNA: TGTGCCAGCACCCCGGCCACAGGTTTCAATGAGCAGTTCTTC. It yields the protein CASTPATGFNEQFF.

This chain connects TRBV10-3 to TRBJ1-5; TRBD1 might be the D (6 bases). Germline loops: CDR1 ENHRY, CDR2 SYGVKD. The CDR3 has 14 amino acids. V was cut by 10 bases and J by 1 base, with 14 bases left in between. The CDR3: CATRSTGSNQPQHF. CDR3 DNA: TGTGCCACCCGATCAACAGGGAGCAATCAGCCCCAGCATTTT.

The V gene is TRBV5-1, the J gene TRBJ1-6, with 7 positions matching TRBD1. CDR1 SGHRS and CDR2 YFSETQ come from the germline V gene. After removal of 4 bases from V and 7 bases from J, the junction contained 11 bases not matched to a gene. The CDR3 totals 16 residues. The CDR3 nucleotides read TGCGCCAGCAGCCTTGACGGACAGGTACAAAATTCACCCCTCCACTTT. Translating gives CASSLDGQVQNSPLHF. Supplemented by reference TRBV5-1 and TRBJ1-6, the full variable domain reads KAGVTQTPRYLIKTRGQQVTLSCSPISGHRSVSWYQQTPGQGLQFLFEYFSETQRNKGNFPGRFSGRQFSNSRSEMNVSTLELGDSALYLCASSLDGQVQNSPLHFGNGTRLTVT.

V usage is TRBV7-2 and J usage is TRBJ2-5; D is unclear. Trimming pared 5 bases from V and 5 bases from J, leaving 9 bases between. CDR1 and CDR2 from the germline V gene are SGHTA and FQGNSA. The CDR3 has 12 residues. The CDR3: CASSRVGETQYF. The CDR3 bases are TGTGCCAGCAGCCGGGTGGGGGAGACCCAGTACTTC.

The gene calls are TRBV19 and TRBJ2-1; 11 bases are a match to TRBD2. Germline V CDR1 and CDR2: LNHDA, SQIVND (reference sequence). After removal of 8 bases from V and 6 bases from J, the junction contained 6 bases not matched to a gene. This CDR3 is 14 amino acids long. CDR3 region: CASVGLAGGNEQFF. The CDR3 bases are TGTGCCAGTGTGGGGCTAGCGGGAGGCAATGAGCAGTTCTTC. The complete variable domain, with remaining parts taken from reference TRBV19 and TRBJ2-1, reads DGGITQSPKYLFRKEGQNVTLSCEQNLNHDAMYWYRQDPGQGLRLIYYSQIVNDFQKGDIAEGYSVSREKKESFPLTVTSAQKNPTAFYLCASVGLAGGNEQFFGPGTRLTVL.

J is TRBJ2-1 and V is TRBV7-2; 11 bases are a match to TRBD2. This CDR3 region has 14 residues. The germline V gene encodes CDR1 SGHTA and CDR2 FQGNSA. V gave up 4 bases and J gave up 9 bases; unmatched junction bases: 5. CDR3 nucleotides: TGTGCCAGCAGCTCACTAGCGGGAGTTTCTGAGCAGTTCTTC. Translation gives CASSSLAGVSEQFF.

This chain links TRBV10-3 with TRBJ1-5; tentative D call: TRBD1 (5 bases). This CDR3 spans 14 amino acids. CDR1 ENHRY and CDR2 SYGVKD come from the germline V gene. Trimming removed 3 bases from V and 1 base from J, with 7 bases in between. The CDR3 DNA is TGTGCCATCAGTGATGGGGGGAGCAATCAGCCCCAGCATTTT. Translation gives CAISDGGSNQPQHF.

This sequence joins TRBV5-4 and TRBJ2-3; D not resolved. V shed 1 base and J shed 5 bases, with 5 bases lying between them. This CDR3 comprises 12 residues. CDR1 and CDR2 from the germline V gene are SGHNT and YYREEE (reference sequence). CDR3 in DNA: TGTGCCAGCAGCTTGCCTCTAGATACGCAGTATTTT. This translates into CASSLPLDTQYF.

The rearrangement uses TRBV28 and TRBJ2-5; 7 bases are shared with TRBD2. CDR1 and CDR2 (germline): MDHEN, SYDVKM. The CDR3 is 15 residues long. V gave up 8 bases and J gave up 7 bases; unmatched junction bases: 16. The chain's CDR3 is CASLGSGVTLGTQYF. The CDR3 nucleotides are TGTGCCAGCTTGGGGAGCGGGGTAACCTTGGGGACCCAGTACTTC.

This chain uses TRBV30 with TRBJ2-1; 7 positions agree with TRBD2. V lost 6 bases, J lost 4 bases, and 15 bases stayed unmatched. The CDR3 covers 16 residues. CDR1 and CDR2 from the germline V gene are GTSNPN and SVGIG (reference sequence). The chain's CDR3 is CACSRPPSGIYNEQFF. DNA for the CDR3: TGTGCCTGTTCACGCCCCCCAAGCGGGATATACAATGAGCAGTTCTTC.

The V gene is TRBV12-2, the J gene TRBJ1-5; the table's D call, TRBD1, was not checked against the DNA. TRBV12-2 is an annotated pseudogene. The CDR3 contains 16 residues. In nucleotides, the CDR3 is TGTGCAAGTCGTTCCGGGACAGCAGGCTCGTGGCAGCCCCAGCATTTT. It codes for CASRSGTAGSWQPQHF.

The chain links TRBV30 to TRBJ1-5; a weak D match, TRBD1 (5 bases). The germline gives CDR1 GTSNPN, CDR2 SVGIG (reference sequence). CDR3 length equals 13 residues. V dropped 6 bases and J dropped 7 bases, with 16 bases sitting between them. CDR3 loop: CACGAGVRQPQHF. The CDR3 coding sequence is TGTGCCTGCGGCGCGGGGGTAAGGCAGCCCCAGCATTTT.

The chain uses TRBV19 and TRBJ2-7; unclear D gene. Trimming pared 2 bases from V and 3 bases from J, leaving 8 bases between. The CDR3 is made up of 13 amino acids. Germline CDR1 is LNHDA and CDR2 is SQIVND (reference sequence). The CDR3 nucleotides are TGTGCCAGTAGTATATCAGGTGACTACGAGCAGTACTTC. It specifies CASSISGDYEQYF.